The 21 T cell receptor beta chains below were found in one sample sequenced in a study of CD8 T cells in Susac syndrome. Random hexamers were used to reverse transcribe the RNA input (0.5 to 1 ug). MiXCR, run by TCRdb on the immunoSEQ multiplex PCR reads, gives a single entry per CDR3 protein. The top ten clones hold around 0.07% of a sample with 250,000 to 350,000 distinct CDR3 sequences, under 95% of them seen once. The sequencing input was CD4+ T cells from PBMCs. The receptors derive from a human donor with multiple sclerosis.

The V call is TRBV5-1, the J call TRBJ2-4; weak D call: TRBD2 (6 bases). Germline assignment: CDR1 SGHRS and CDR2 YFSETQ. The CDR3 is 14 amino acids. Between the trimmed V and J ends, which lost 3 bases and 6 bases, there was a span of 13 bases. The CDR3 region is CASSSTTGVNIQYF. In nucleotides, the CDR3 is TGCGCCAGCAGCTCGACAACGGGGGTAAACATTCAGTACTTC.

This clonotype has only one observation. The chain uses TRBV29-1 and TRBJ2-7; TRBD1 matches 10 bases. Germline V lookup: CDR1 SQVTM, CDR2 ANQGSEA. Trimming at V came to 5 bases and at J to 3 bases, leaving 4 bases not matched to a gene. The CDR3 runs to 13 residues. Here the CDR3 reads CSVSGQGYYEQYF. CDR3 DNA sequence: TGCAGCGTTTCGGGACAGGGGTACTACGAGCAGTACTTC.

The chain recombines TRBV6-5 with TRBJ2-5; D call uncertain. CDR1 is MNHEY, CDR2 SVGAGI, per germline. The CDR3 totals 13 residues. Trimming removed 10 bases at V and 5 bases at J, with 17 bases between. The CDR3, as DNA: TGTGCCACATTCCCGGCCGGGCGGGAGACCCAGTACTTC. Translating it yields CATFPAGRETQYF.

As concerns this clonotype: Germline is not matched at one junction end, which may reflect a read error. This chain connects TRBV12-5 to TRBJ2-7; weak D call: TRBD1 (5 bases). This CDR3 is built from 12 residues. Germline values: CDR1 LGHNT, CDR2 FRNRAP. CDR3: CACGAQLHEQYF. The CDR3 coding sequence is TGTGCTTGTGGGGCGCAGCTACACGAGCAGTACTTC.

This clonotype occurred once. This sequence joins TRBV5-1 and TRBJ1-2; D gene unclear. Germline V gives CDR1 SGHRS, CDR2 YFSETQ. CDR3 length: 14 residues. The germline V and J ends were trimmed by 4 bases and 5 bases, with 15 bases remaining between them. The CDR3 nucleotides read TGCGCCAGCAGCCTGGACGGAGAACCTTATGGCTACACCTTC. Amino acids: CASSLDGEPYGYTF. The whole variable domain, remainder taken from reference TRBV5-1 and TRBJ1-2, is KAGVTQTPRYLIKTRGQQVTLSCSPISGHRSVSWYQQTPGQGLQFLFEYFSETQRNKGNFPGRFSGRQFSNSRSEMNVSTLELGDSALYLCASSLDGEPYGYTFGSGTRLTVV.

J is TRBJ2-7 and V is TRBV7-8, with D possibly TRBD1 on 6 matching bases. The CDR3 has 15 residues. Trimming pared 5 bases from V and 3 bases from J, leaving 17 bases between. Germline V gene lookup returns CDR1 SGHVS and CDR2 FQNEAQ. This CDR3 is CASSPIGTGIYEQYF. The DNA of the CDR3 is TGTGCCAGCAGCCCGATTGGTACAGGGATCTACGAGCAGTACTTC. Together with reference TRBV7-8 and TRBJ2-7, the CDR3 gives the full variable domain: GAGVSQSPRYKVAKRGQDVALRCDPISGHVSLFWYQQALGQGPEFLTYFQNEAQLDKSGLPSDRFFAERPEGSVSTLKIQRTQQEDSAVYLCASSPIGTGIYEQYFGPGTRLTVT.

The chain combines TRBV6-2 or TRBV6-3 with TRBJ1-2, with 8 positions matching TRBD1. The V segment lost 4 bases and the J segment 7 bases; nucleotides outside the gene matches: 14. The CDR3 spans 16 residues. Per the germline V gene, CDR1 is MNHEY and CDR2 is SVGEGT. DNA of the CDR3: TGTGCCAGCAGTTCCCCCGTGACAGGGGCCCTGCGTGGCTACACCTTC. This encodes CASSSPVTGALRGYTF.

This clonotype came up a few times. The chain uses TRBV2 and TRBJ2-7; D may match TRBD1 or TRBD2 (5 bases each). Germline V gene lookup returns CDR1 SNHLY and CDR2 FYNNEI. V lost 11 bases to trimming and J lost 3 bases, with 17 bases between them. The CDR3 loop spans 13 amino acids. The chain's CDR3 is CAGNRDGLYEQYF. In DNA, the CDR3 is TGTGCCGGGAACCGGGACGGTCTCTACGAGCAGTACTTC.

This clonotype was seen only a few times. The chain couples TRBV18 to TRBJ2-5; maybe TRBD1 (6 bases). V lost 3 bases and J lost 4, with 9 bases in between. The CDR3 sequence is 13 residues long. Germline V gene sequence: CDR1 KGHSH, CDR2 LQKENI. The CDR3 coding sequence is TGTGCCAGCTCACCTCAGGGGAGAGAGACCCAGTACTTC. Translated, it gives CASSPQGRETQYF.

This chain connects TRBV7-9 to TRBJ2-7; TRBD2 is a possible D gene (7 bases). Trimming removed 8 bases from V and 6 bases from J, with 17 bases in between. Germline lookup yields CDR1 SEHNR and CDR2 FQNEAQ (reference sequence). The CDR3 spans 13 residues. CDR3 in DNA: TGTGCCAGCTCCCTCGGGGGGCTGGGCGAGCAGTACTTC. As protein: CASSLGGLGEQYF.

The V and J genes are TRBV6-5 and TRBJ1-5; D uncertain. The CDR3 has 14 amino acids. The germline CDR1 and CDR2 sequences are MNHEY and SVGAGI. Trimming shortened V by 2 bases and J by 3 bases, and 8 bases separated the two germline ends. The CDR3 coding sequence is TGTGCCAGCAGTTACGGTCAGTACAATCAGCCCCAGCATTTT. This sequence encodes CASSYGQYNQPQHF.

The rearrangement links TRBV2 to TRBJ2-1; a possible D gene is TRBD2 (7 bases). V was pared by 5 bases and J by 7 bases, with 15 bases between. CDR3 length: 14 residues. Germline lookup yields CDR1 SNHLY and CDR2 FYNNEI. CDR3 in DNA: TGTGCCAGCAGTAAGGGGGGAGGGACGAATGAGCAGTTCTTC. Translation gives CASSKGGGTNEQFF.

The rearrangement links TRBV12-3 or TRBV12-4 to TRBJ1-5; D is ambiguous. The length of the CDR3 is 12 residues. Trimming stripped 5 bases from V and 5 bases from J, with 7 bases between. CDR3 nucleotide sequence: TGTGCCAGCAGTCGAAGTTATCAGCCCCAGCATTTT. Translation: CASSRSYQPQHF.

This rearrangement joins TRBV27 to TRBJ2-2, with D possibly TRBD2 on 5 matching bases. Germline V gene sequence: CDR1 MNHEY, CDR2 SMNVEV (reference sequence). With 6 bases removed from V and 8 bases from J, the gap between germline ends came to 22 bases. This CDR3 is built from 16 residues. The CDR3 DNA sequence: TGTGCCAGCAGCCCCCACTGGGCCTCCGAGGGTGGGGAGCTGTTTTTT. Translation: CASSPHWASEGGELFF.

This chain uses TRBV27 with TRBJ1-1; D call uncertain. The V gene lost 2 bases and the J gene lost 8 bases, with 15 bases spanning the gap. Germline CDR1 and CDR2: MNHEY and SMNVEV (reference sequence). This CDR3 contains 14 residues. CDR3 sequence (DNA): TGTGCCAGCAGTTTAATCGCGTCCCGAGGAGAAGCTTTCTTT. It translates to CASSLIASRGEAFF.

This chain links TRBV29-1 with TRBJ1-4; tentative D call: TRBD1 (5 bases). In germline, CDR1 is SQVTM, CDR2 ANQGSEA. The V gene lost 4 bases and the J gene lost 6 bases, with 9 bases spanning the gap. This CDR3 has 12 amino acids. CDR3 in DNA: TGCAGCGTTGGGGGGACGGATGAAAAACTGTTTTTT. Encoded protein: CSVGGTDEKLFF.

The chain has TRBV7-2 and TRBJ2-1; 7 positions agree with TRBD2. The CDR3 length is 15 residues. J was trimmed by 6 bases and V by 7 bases; bases with no gene match: 12. CDR1 and CDR2 from the germline V gene are SGHTA and FQGNSA. The CDR3 protein is CASKKGLGRSNEQFF. The DNA for the CDR3 is TGTGCCAGCAAAAAAGGACTAGGTCGATCCAATGAGCAGTTCTTC.

V gene TRBV29-1 combines with J gene TRBJ1-2; D unresolved. The V and J ends lost 3 bases and 8 bases respectively, with 13 bases between them. Per the germline V gene, CDR1 is SQVTM and CDR2 is ANQGSEA. This CDR3 has 12 residues. CDR3 residues: CSVDDRVHGYTF. The CDR3 DNA reads as TGCAGCGTTGATGACCGGGTTCACGGCTACACCTTC.

The chain couples TRBV27 to TRBJ1-2; 9 bases are a match to TRBD1. The CDR3 spans 15 residues. V gave up 5 bases and J gave up 5 bases; unmatched junction bases: 9. CDR1 is MNHEY and CDR2 is SMNVEV in the germline V gene (reference sequence). The CDR3 here is CASSRLGQGAYGYTF. The CDR3 DNA is TGTGCCAGCAGTCGCCTGGGACAGGGTGCGTATGGCTACACCTTC.

The chain couples TRBV6-1 to TRBJ2-2; a possible D gene is TRBD1 (5 bases). The CDR3 is made up of 17 amino acids. The V end was cut by 1 base, the J end by 0 bases, with 12 bases between. CDR1 is MNHNS and CDR2 is SASEGT in the germline V gene. The CDR3 region is CASSEGWGRPNTGELFF. For the CDR3, the DNA is TGTGCCAGCAGTGAAGGCTGGGGCAGACCGAACACCGGGGAGCTGTTTTTT.

A single count supports this clonotype. This chain connects TRBV30 to TRBJ1-1; 7 bases match TRBD1. With V trimmed by 2 bases and J by 5 bases, 8 bases remained unmatched. Germline V gene lookup returns CDR1 GTSNPN and CDR2 SVGIG (reference sequence). CDR3 size: 14 residues. The CDR3 loop reads CAWSLTQGETEAFF. In nucleotides, the CDR3 is TGTGCCTGGAGTTTGACCCAGGGGGAGACTGAAGCTTTCTTT.